Presented here are 22 T cell receptor beta chains from one specimen sequenced in a study of human T cells and chemical hapten exposure (dated by TCRdb to about 2021). The time point label on this specimen signifies: pre-sensitization, week 0. The treatment or condition tag for this specimen amounts to: therapeutic diphenylcyclopropenone sensitization with weekly scalp DPC. Receptors were amplified or captured by RACE. Sequencing was performed on a NextSeq 500. Starting from the raw public reads, TCRdb applied fastp trimming at Q25, assembled clones with MiXCR and retained in-frame beta chains. Identical CDR3 proteins give one entry, which carries the most common genes and DNA. A total of approximately 260,000 distinct CDR3 sequences appear in this sample, roughly 7.7% of them only once. Roughly 1.2% of the sample goes to the ten largest clones. The specimen comprised whole blood, sampled in connection with sensitization to the hapten diphenylcyclopropenone (DPC). The receptors were gathered from a man aged 18 to 29 with alopecia areata. Some clones in this sample may be carry-over from other donors' samples.

This clonotype was detected a few times. J is TRBJ1-4 and V is TRBV7-9; 7 bases are a match to TRBD1. CDR3 size: 16 residues. Germline V gene sequence: CDR1 SEHNR, CDR2 FQNEAQ (reference sequence). Trimming took 6 bases from V and 8 from J; bases not matched to a gene: 15. CDR3 protein: CASRIGTAEAGEKLFF. The DNA for the CDR3 is TGTGCCAGCAGAATCGGGACAGCAGAAGCAGGGGAAAAACTGTTTTTT.

A few counts support this clonotype. The chain employs TRBV6-5 and TRBJ2-5; D call uncertain. The CDR3 spans 14 residues. Per germline, CDR1 MNHEY and CDR2 SVGAGI. Trimming removed 6 bases at V and 5 bases at J, with 16 bases between. The CDR3 DNA reads TGTGCCAGCAGCCGCGTCGGTCGTCGCGAGACCCAGTACTTC. This translates into CASSRVGRRETQYF.

This rearrangement joins TRBV12-3 or TRBV12-4 to TRBJ1-2; D unclear. The CDR3 sequence is 16 residues long. The V end lost 4 bases, the J end lost 7 bases, and 22 bases lay between the germline ends. The CDR3 loop is CASSSQSRILRSGYTF. The CDR3 DNA follows: TGTGCCAGCAGTTCCCAGAGTCGTATCCTAAGGAGTGGCTACACCTTC.

This clonotype was seen a handful of times. This chain joins TRBV12-3 or TRBV12-4 and TRBJ1-2; 11 positions agree with TRBD1. The CDR3 runs 14 residues. V lost 6 bases to trimming and J lost 5 bases; unmatched junction nucleotides: 5. The DNA of the CDR3 is TGTGCCAGCAGAGACGGGACAGGGGGTTATGGCTACACCTTC. Protein product: CASRDGTGGYGYTF.

The chain links TRBV5-1 to TRBJ1-1; a weak D match, TRBD1 (6 bases). The germline V gene encodes CDR1 SGHRS and CDR2 YFSETQ. Between the trimmed V and J ends, which lost 3 bases and 2 bases, there was a span of 17 bases. The CDR3 sequence is 16 residues long. The CDR3 protein is CASSWSGALFNTEAFF. The CDR3 DNA reads TGCGCCAGCAGCTGGTCAGGGGCCCTATTTAACACTGAAGCTTTCTTT.

The chain combines TRBV12-3 or TRBV12-4 with TRBJ1-6, with TRBD1 matching 7 bases. This CDR3 contains 13 residues. Germline trimming cut 6 bases from V and 9 bases from J; bases unmatched to any gene: 5. CDR3 in DNA: TGTGCCAGCAGCCCCGACAGGGTTTCACCCCTCCACTTT. Translated, it gives CASSPDRVSPLHF.

This clonotype was detected a few times. The CDR3 DNA follows: TGTGCCAGCAGCAGGACAGGGTTTGGCCCCAATGAGCAGTTCTTC. This translates into CASSRTGFGPNEQFF. The chain recombines TRBV5-5 with TRBJ2-1; TRBD1 aligns across 8 bases. The CDR3 has 15 residues. The germline V gene has CDR1 SGHKS and CDR2 YYEKEE (reference sequence). V lost 4 bases to trimming and J lost 6 bases; unmatched junction nucleotides: 9.

V usage is TRBV5-5 and J usage is TRBJ2-4; possibly TRBD1 for D (6 bases). The germline V gene encodes CDR1 SGHKS and CDR2 YYEKEE (reference sequence). The length of the CDR3 is 18 residues. Trimming removed 4 bases from V and 1 base from J, with 21 bases in between. The CDR3 bases are TGTGCCAGCAGCCCCCAACGGGCAGGGGTTCTCGCCAAAAACATTCAGTACTTC. It is translated as CASSPQRAGVLAKNIQYF. The variable domain in full, with the rest retrieved from reference TRBV5-5 and TRBJ2-4, is DAGVTQSPTHLIKTRGQQVTLRCSPISGHKSVSWYQQVLGQGPQFIFQYYEKEERGRGNFPDRFSARQFPNYSSELNVNALLLGDSALYLCASSPQRAGVLAKNIQYFGAGTRLSVL.

This clonotype occurred a few times. The chain has TRBV27 and TRBJ1-2; D perhaps matches TRBD1 (6 bases). CDR1 is MNHEY and CDR2 is SMNVEV in the germline V gene (reference sequence). The CDR3 length is 15 residues. Trimming took 6 bases from V and 3 from J, leaving 17 bases between them. CDR3 DNA: TGTGCCAGCAGATTCCTGGGAGGGGGGGACTATGGCTACACCTTC. This translates into CASRFLGGGDYGYTF.

This chain links TRBV6-5 with TRBJ2-7, with a tentative D call TRBD2 (6 bases). Trimming cost V 0 bases and J 7 bases, with 16 bases left between them. The CDR3 loop spans 15 amino acids. Germline-derived CDR1 and CDR2 are MNHEY and SVGAGI. CDR3 region: CASSYSIGGVSEQYF. In DNA, the CDR3 is TGTGCCAGCAGTTACTCGATCGGGGGAGTGAGTGAGCAGTACTTC.

This clonotype came up many times. V is TRBV7-6 and J is TRBJ2-7; 9 bases are shared with TRBD1. Germline CDR1 reads SGHVS; CDR2 reads FNYEAQ. After removal of 4 bases from V and 0 bases from J, the junction contained 7 bases not matched to a gene. CDR3 length: 16 residues. CDR3 sequence reads: CASSSNGQGSSYEQYF. DNA of the CDR3: TGTGCCAGCAGCTCGAACGGACAGGGGAGCTCCTACGAGCAGTACTTC.

CDR3 in DNA: TGTGCCAGCTCACCAGGAAGGGTCAACGAGCAGTACTTC. It encodes CASSPGRVNEQYF. The chain recombines TRBV18 with TRBJ2-7; D unclear. Germline CDR1 KGHSH, CDR2 LQKENI. The CDR3 has 13 amino acids. Trimming removed 2 bases from V and 5 bases from J, with 10 bases in between.

To note about this clonotype: A read error may account for a junction end that differs from germline. The rearrangement uses TRBV6-1 and TRBJ2-1, with TRBD2 identical over 7 bases. The CDR3 is 17 amino acids. Germline assignment: CDR1 MNHNS and CDR2 SASEGT. The CDR3 DNA reads TGTGCCACCAGTGTCCCAGCGGGGCACTTCTCCTACAATGAGCAGTTCTTC. Its translation is CATSVPAGHFSYNEQFF.

V gene TRBV13 combines with J gene TRBJ2-1; 9 bases match TRBD2. Germline lookup yields CDR1 PRHDT and CDR2 FYEKMQ (reference sequence). The CDR3 is 15 residues long. V lost 4 bases, J lost 5 bases, and 6 bases stayed unmatched. The CDR3 spells CASSSRVAGDNEQFF. DNA for the CDR3: TGTGCCAGCAGCTCCAGGGTAGCGGGGGACAATGAGCAGTTCTTC.

This clonotype appeared many times. The chain employs TRBV5-1 and TRBJ2-2; a weak D match, TRBD2 (5 bases). The V gene lost 2 bases and the J gene lost 6 bases, with 8 bases spanning the gap. Per germline, CDR1 SGHRS and CDR2 YFSETQ. This CDR3 has 13 residues. The CDR3 spells CASSFGGPGELFF. The CDR3 region has the DNA TGCGCCAGCAGCTTCGGCGGGCCCGGGGAGCTGTTTTTT.

This clonotype has just a few counts. The V gene is TRBV29-1, the J gene TRBJ1-4; 7 nucleotides line up with TRBD1. The germline CDR1 and CDR2 sequences are SQVTM and ANQGSEA. The CDR3 loop spans 14 amino acids. V trimming: 0 bases; J trimming: 4 bases; junction bases outside the gene matches: 2. DNA for the CDR3: TGCAGCGTTGAAGAGGGACAGAGTAATGAAAAACTGTTTTTT. Residues: CSVEEGQSNEKLFF.

As regards this clonotype: The germline gene is not matched at one end of the junction; a read error may be the cause. This chain uses TRBV4-1 with TRBJ1-2; possibly TRBD1 for D (5 bases). Per germline, CDR1 MGHRA and CDR2 YSYEKL. The CDR3 runs to 13 residues. The CDR3 region is CAGSPDTNYGYTF. The CDR3 DNA reads as TGCGCCGGCAGCCCGGACACGAACTATGGCTACACCTTC.

This clonotype was seen ten or more times. The chain combines TRBV6-4 with TRBJ2-1; D unclear. The germline CDR1 and CDR2 sequences are MRHNA and SNTAGT. Trimming cost V 4 bases and J 0 bases, with 10 bases left between them. This CDR3 has 15 residues. This CDR3 reads CASSGSHGSYNEQFF. The CDR3 nucleotides read TGTGCCAGCAGTGGCTCGCACGGCTCCTACAATGAGCAGTTCTTC.

V and J are TRBV5-6 and TRBJ2-7; D unresolved. From germline, CDR1 is SGHDT and CDR2 YYEEEE. Trimming removed 0 bases from V and 0 bases from J, with 10 bases in between. This CDR3 has 15 residues. The CDR3 sequence: CASSLVLNSSYEQYV. The CDR3, as DNA: TGTGCCAGCAGCTTGGTGTTGAACAGCTCCTACGAGCAGTACGTC.

J is TRBJ2-3 and V is TRBV6-2 or TRBV6-3, with D perhaps matching TRBD2 (6 bases). The V end was cut by 6 bases, the J end by 0 bases, with 13 bases between. This CDR3 contains 15 residues. Looked up from germline, CDR1 is MNHEY and CDR2 is SVGEGT. The DNA for the CDR3 is TGTGCCAGCAGCCCCGGACTACGAAGCACAGATACGCAGTATTTT. It encodes CASSPGLRSTDTQYF.

This clonotype was counted a few times. The J gene is TRBJ2-6, the V gene TRBV7-6; D call uncertain. CDR1 and CDR2 from the germline V gene are SGHVS and FNYEAQ. With 1 base removed from V and 5 bases from J, the gap between germline ends came to 9 bases. The CDR3 is 15 residues long. CDR3 amino acids: CASSLVGSRANVLTF. In DNA, the CDR3 is TGTGCCAGCAGCTTAGTCGGGTCTAGGGCCAACGTCCTGACTTTC.

The chain recombines TRBV12-3 or TRBV12-4 with TRBJ1-6; D is uncertain. V was shortened by 2 bases and J by 0 bases, with 11 bases between the two germline ends. This CDR3 is 17 amino acids long. The DNA of the CDR3 is TGTGCCAGCAGTTTAAGCACCCAAAGCTCCTATAATTCACCCCTCCACTTT. It encodes CASSLSTQSSYNSPLHF.